Each of the 12 T cell receptor beta chains below was sequenced from the same sample in a study of blood T cell repertoires in COVID-19. Produced via immunoSEQ multiplex PCR; TCRdb's table is partial and in-frame only. The repertoire holds about 250,000 clones, with 70% to 90% as singletons. The sequenced sample was peripheral blood. All receptors come from a man aged 18 to 29 with active or convalescent COVID-19.

V is TRBV19 and J is TRBJ1-2; D is uncertain. Germline CDR1 reads LNHDA; CDR2 reads SQIVND (reference sequence). CDR3 size: 13 residues. V was cut by 2 bases and J by 2 bases, with 6 bases left in between. In DNA form, the CDR3 reads TGTGCCAGTAGTATATCGGAGAACTATGGCTACACCTTC. It specifies CASSISENYGYTF.

This clone was seen just once. The rearrangement joins TRBV3-1 (or the pseudogene TRBV3-2) to TRBJ2-1, with 11 bases fitting TRBD1. V was pared by 4 bases and J by 5 bases, with 4 bases of the junction left unmatched. Germline V gene sequence: CDR1 LGHDT, CDR2 YNNKEL (reference sequence). This CDR3 spans 15 amino acids. This CDR3 is CASSPRDRGDNEQFF. The CDR3 nucleotides read TGTGCCAGCAGCCCCCGGGACAGGGGGGACAATGAGCAGTTCTTC.

The chain combines TRBV9 with TRBJ2-1, with TRBD1 matching 8 bases. In germline, CDR1 is SGDLS, CDR2 YYNGEE. The CDR3 extends over 14 amino acids. V gave up 0 bases and J gave up 4 bases; unmatched junction bases: 0. CDR3 DNA: TGTGCCAGCAGCGTAGGGGACAGGTACAATGAGCAGTTCTTC. Protein sequence: CASSVGDRYNEQFF.

In regard to this clone: Other nucleotide sequences from this sample produce the same CDR3. The V gene is TRBV6-5, the J gene TRBJ1-2; 7 bases fit TRBD1. Germline V gene sequence: CDR1 MNHEY, CDR2 SVGAGI. The CDR3 has 14 amino acids. After removal of 5 bases from V and 2 bases from J, the junction contained 5 bases not matched to a gene. The CDR3 bases are TGTGCCAGCAGTCGCCCGGGACAGAACTATGGCTACACCTTC. Protein sequence: CASSRPGQNYGYTF.

The CDR3 spells CASSLARSRSAHEQYF. In DNA, the CDR3 is TGTGCCAGCAGCTTAGCGCGTTCGAGGTCGGCCCACGAGCAGTACTTC. This rearrangement joins TRBV7-2 to TRBJ2-7; D not certain. The CDR3 consists of 16 residues. Germline loops: CDR1 SGHTA, CDR2 FQGNSA. V lost 0 bases and J 5 bases, leaving 17 bases between the germline ends.

V is TRBV29-1 and J is TRBJ2-7, with D perhaps TRBD1 (6 bases). The germline V gene encodes CDR1 SQVTM and CDR2 ANQGSEA. The CDR3 has 10 residues. The CDR3 reads CRQGSYEQYF. In DNA form, the CDR3 reads TGCAGGCAGGGGTCCTACGAGCAGTACTTC.

The J gene is TRBJ2-3, the V gene TRBV27; D uncertain. V was trimmed by 0 bases and J by 2 bases, leaving 15 bases between them. Germline CDR1 MNHEY, CDR2 SMNVEV (reference sequence). The CDR3 consists of 17 residues. Here the CDR3 reads CASSLSARGGYTDTQYF. CDR3 bases: TGTGCCAGCAGTTTATCAGCGCGCGGCGGATACACAGATACGCAGTATTTT.

The chain is built from TRBV7-2 and TRBJ1-2; TRBD1 agrees at 9 bases. Losses at the gene ends were 1 base for V and 0 bases for J; bases not matched to a gene: 6. This CDR3 is 17 amino acids long. Germline lookup yields CDR1 SGHTA and CDR2 FQGNSA. The CDR3 DNA sequence: TGTGCCAGCAGCTTAGAGGACAGGGGTCGAGCTAACTATGGCTACACCTTC. Translation: CASSLEDRGRANYGYTF.

The chain uses TRBV21-1 and TRBJ2-3; the D call in the table, TRBD1, was not verified against the DNA. TRBV21-1 corresponds to a pseudogene. The CDR3 sequence is 11 residues long. The CDR3 DNA reads TGTGCCAGGCCAGGCACAGATACGCAGTATTTT. Protein sequence: CARPGTDTQYF.

This clone came up a few times. The chain links TRBV12-3 or TRBV12-4 to TRBJ1-1; no clear D. Trimming left V 7 bases short and J 0 bases short, with 9 bases between. The length of the CDR3 is 13 residues. CDR3 in amino acids: CASTRRVNTEAFF. DNA of the CDR3: TGTGCCAGCACTCGCCGAGTGAACACTGAAGCTTTCTTT.

This sequence joins TRBV9 and TRBJ2-3; 11 nucleotides line up with TRBD2. This CDR3 contains 17 residues. The germline V gene has CDR1 SGDLS and CDR2 YYNGEE. The J segment lost 0 bases and the V segment lost 0 bases, leaving 3 bases of the junction unmatched. This chain's CDR3 is CASSVGRTSGSTDTQYF. In DNA form, the CDR3 reads TGTGCCAGCAGCGTAGGTCGGACTAGCGGGAGCACAGATACGCAGTATTTT.

There are a few counts of this clone. This chain links TRBV27 with TRBJ1-2, with D maybe TRBD1 (6 bases). From germline, CDR1 is MNHEY and CDR2 SMNVEV (reference sequence). The CDR3 is 15 residues long. The V gene lost 4 bases and the J gene lost 1 base, with 13 bases spanning the gap. This CDR3 reads CASSYRVVDNYGYTF. The CDR3 DNA reads as TGTGCCAGCAGTTACAGGGTCGTGGATAACTATGGCTACACCTTC.